Below are 7 T cell receptor beta chains sequenced from a single sample in a study of blood T cell repertoires in COVID-19. Method: immunoSEQ multiplex PCR; TCRdb's copy keeps in-frame clones and lacks some. The data contain fewer than 250,000 clones, about 86% of them singletons. The sequenced material came from peripheral blood. The receptors were sampled from a man aged 50-59 years with active or convalescent COVID-19.

V and J are TRBV27 and TRBJ2-2; TRBD1 aligns across 7 bases. The CDR3 runs to 15 residues. Germline CDR1 MNHEY, CDR2 SMNVEV (reference sequence). V trimming: 6 bases; J trimming: 1 base; junction bases outside the gene matches: 5. CDR3 coding DNA: TGTGCCAGCAGGGTGGCAGGGGGGAACACCGGGGAGCTGTTTTTT. It is translated as CASRVAGGNTGELFF.

The chain carries TRBV7-2 and TRBJ1-4; D is ambiguous. The CDR3 length is 15 residues. V shed 5 bases and J shed 0 bases, with 10 bases lying between them. CDR1 and CDR2 (germline): SGHTA, FQGNSA. The CDR3 loop is CASSPRGATNEKLFF. CDR3 in DNA: TGTGCCAGCAGCCCTCGCGGCGCAACTAATGAAAAACTGTTTTTT.

J is TRBJ2-7 and V is TRBV5-4, with D perhaps TRBD1 (6 bases). Germline CDR1 is SGHNT and CDR2 is YYREEE (reference sequence). Trimming left V 3 bases short and J 0 bases short, with 10 bases between. The CDR3 has 14 amino acids. The CDR3 coding sequence is TGTGCCAGCAGCTCCGACAGGTACTCCTACGAGCAGTACTTC. Translated: CASSSDRYSYEQYF.

The chain employs TRBV4-1 and TRBJ1-2; 9 bases line up with TRBD1. Germline CDR1 MGHRA, CDR2 YSYEKL. V lost 3 bases, J lost 0 bases, and 5 bases stayed unmatched. The CDR3 runs to 16 residues. CDR3 protein: CASSHPGTGSNYGYTF. CDR3 DNA sequence: TGCGCCAGCAGCCACCCCGGGACAGGGTCTAACTATGGCTACACCTTC.

The chain recombines TRBV24-1 with TRBJ2-1, with 9 bases aligning to TRBD2. Per the germline V gene, CDR1 is KGHDR and CDR2 is SFDVKD. The trim removed 3 bases at V and 5 bases at J, leaving 4 bases unmatched. This CDR3 contains 15 residues. This CDR3 is CATSDTSGLDNEQFF. In DNA form, the CDR3 reads TGTGCCACCAGTGATACTAGCGGGCTCGACAATGAGCAGTTCTTC.

The chain is built from TRBV6-5 and TRBJ1-1, with D unresolved. Germline V gene sequence: CDR1 MNHEY, CDR2 SVGAGI. The CDR3 sequence is 12 residues long. Trimming removed 10 bases at V and 0 bases at J, with 9 bases between. The CDR3 sequence is CATKRVNTEAFF. In nucleotides, the CDR3 is TGTGCCACCAAAAGAGTGAACACTGAAGCTTTCTTT.

The chain recombines TRBV29-1 with TRBJ1-1; D call uncertain. CDR1 is SQVTM, CDR2 ANQGSEA, per germline. V lost 7 bases and J 2 bases, leaving 11 bases between the germline ends. CDR3 length: 12 amino acids. The CDR3 DNA reads TGCAGCGCCCTCGCCAGTAACACTGAAGCTTTCTTT. Translating gives CSALASNTEAFF.